These T cell receptor beta chains were read from a single sample in a study of cytomegalovirus exposure and HLA in healthy donors. TCRdb keeps only in-frame clones here, not all; method: immunoSEQ multiplex PCR. This table has 95,000 to 150,000 clones, 75% to 90% appearing once. The sequenced sample was PBMCs. The source is a woman aged 18-29 years in good health and CMV-seronegative. The CDR3 runs from the conserved cysteine through the conserved F or W. D genes are given only for firm matches. Some rows mark clone size as missing; the rest say once, few, many or name a class of expanded clone.

size: -
J: TRBJ1-1
V: TRBV12-5
D: -
CDR3: CASGLAVNTEAFF
DNA: TGTGCTAGTGGTTTGGCGGTGAACACTGAAGCTTTCTTT

size: -
J: TRBJ2-1
V: TRBV6-6
D: -
CDR3: CASSYGSSYNEQFF
DNA: TGTGCCAGCAGTTACGGGAGCTCCTACAATGAGCAGTTCTTC

size: -
J: TRBJ2-1
V: TRBV6-5
D: TRBD2
CDR3: CASAGGWNEQFF
DNA: TGTGCCAGTGCGGGGGGCTGGAATGAGCAGTTCTTC

size: -
J: TRBJ1-1
V: TRBV7-7
D: TRBD1
CDR3: CASSRDRLKFRGESTEAFF
DNA: TGTGCCAGCAGCCGGGACAGGCTAAAGTTTCGTGGGGAGAGCACTGAAGCTTTCTTT

size: -
J: TRBJ1-4
V: TRBV6-6
D: TRBD1
CDR3: CASSYRDRANEKLFF
DNA: TGTGCCAGCAGTTATAGGGACAGGGCTAATGAAAAACTGTTTTTT

size: once
J: TRBJ2-1
V: TRBV5-6
D: -
CDR3: CASSLGIYNEQFF
DNA: TGTGCCAGCAGCTTGGGTATCTACAATGAGCAGTTCTTC

size: -
J: TRBJ1-5
V: TRBV7-2
D: -
CDR3: CASSYDSSQPQHF
DNA: TGTGCCAGCAGCTATGACTCAAGCCAGCCCCAGCATTTT

size: -
J: TRBJ1-5
V: TRBV6-5
D: -
CDR3: CASRRPGGGQPQHF
DNA: TGTGCCAGCAGGCGCCCCGGGGGGGGTCAGCCCCAGCATTTT

size: -
J: TRBJ1-2
V: TRBV28
D: -
CDR3: CASSPVTMSDGYTF
DNA: TGTGCCAGCAGTCCTGTTACTATGTCCGATGGCTACACCTTC

size: -
J: TRBJ1-5
V: TRBV28
D: TRBD1
CDR3: CASSWVWDRASLGQPQHF
DNA: TGTGCCAGCAGTTGGGTGTGGGACAGGGCATCCTTGGGTCAGCCCCAGCATTTT

size: -
J: TRBJ1-5
V: TRBV7-8
D: -
CDR3: CASSPSRLDNQPQHF
DNA: TGTGCCAGCAGCCCATCGAGACTCGACAATCAGCCCCAGCATTTT

size: few
J: TRBJ1-2
V: TRBV5-1
D: TRBD1
CDR3: CASTQGAHGYTF
DNA: TGCGCCAGCACTCAGGGGGCTCATGGCTACACCTTC

size: -
J: TRBJ2-5
V: TRBV18
D: -
CDR3: CASSGFGLTEETQYF
DNA: TGTGCCAGCTCAGGTTTTGGACTCACGGAAGAGACCCAGTACTTC

size: -
J: TRBJ2-3
V: TRBV6-5
D: -
CDR3: CASSYSGHTATDTQYF
DNA: TGTGCCAGCAGTTACTCGGGGCACACCGCCACAGATACGCAGTATTTT

size: -
J: TRBJ2-7
V: TRBV7-9
D: TRBD2
CDR3: CASSRGTRGEQYF
DNA: TGTGCCAGCAGCCGAGGGACTAGAGGCGAGCAGTACTTC

size: -
J: TRBJ1-6
V: TRBV30
D: -
CDR3: CAWSRRGWLDSPLHF
DNA: TGTGCCTGGAGTCGCAGGGGCTGGCTGGATTCACCCCTCCACTTT

size: -
J: TRBJ1-2
V: TRBV4-1
D: -
CDR3: CASSQVENYGYTF
DNA: TGCGCCAGCAGCCAAGTGGAGAACTATGGCTACACCTTC

size: -
J: TRBJ2-3
V: TRBV9
D: TRBD2
CDR3: CASSVWAGVTDTQYF
DNA: TGTGCCAGCAGCGTATGGGCGGGAGTCACAGATACGCAGTATTTT

size: -
J: TRBJ2-1
V: TRBV7-9
D: -
CDR3: CASSLKATNEQFF
DNA: TGTGCCAGCAGCTTAAAAGCGACGAATGAGCAGTTCTTC

size: -
J: TRBJ1-2
V: TRBV15
D: -
CDR3: CATSTLASDGYTF
DNA: TGTGCCACCAGCACCTTAGCTAGTGATGGCTACACCTTC

size: -
J: TRBJ2-6
V: TRBV7-9
D: -
CDR3: CASSQGSGSGANVLTF
DNA: TGTGCCAGCAGCCAAGGTTCAGGGTCTGGGGCCAACGTCCTGACTTTC

size: few
J: TRBJ2-2
V: TRBV5-1
D: TRBD2
CDR3: CASSLGPSGSGGELFF
DNA: TGCGCCAGCAGCTTGGGTCCTAGCGGGAGTGGCGGGGAGCTGTTTTTT

size: -
J: TRBJ2-1
V: TRBV30
D: TRBD2
CDR3: CAWSPPTSGSSEQFF
DNA: TGTGCCTGGAGTCCCCCGACTAGCGGGAGTTCTGAGCAGTTCTTC

size: -
J: TRBJ1-2
V: TRBV5-1
D: TRBD1
CDR3: CASSTGTGDGYTF
DNA: TGCGCCAGCAGCACTGGGACAGGGGATGGCTACACCTTC

size: -
J: TRBJ2-3
V: TRBV25-1
D: -
CDR3: CASGPTGTDTQYF
DNA: TGTGCCAGCGGTCCCACAGGGACAGATACGCAGTATTTT

size: -
J: TRBJ2-1
V: TRBV11-3
D: TRBD2
CDR3: CASSHSGGKPNEQFF
DNA: TGTGCCAGCAGCCATAGCGGGGGAAAACCCAATGAGCAGTTCTTC

size: -
J: TRBJ2-2
V: TRBV7-2
D: TRBD1
CDR3: CASSLVQGSVTGELFF
DNA: TGTGCCAGCAGCTTGGTACAGGGGTCGGTTACCGGGGAGCTGTTTTTT

size: -
J: TRBJ1-4
V: TRBV5-1
D: TRBD1
CDR3: CASSLNRGHEKLFF
DNA: TGCGCCAGCAGCTTGAACAGGGGACATGAAAAACTGTTTTTT

size: -
J: TRBJ1-3
V: TRBV28
D: -
CDR3: CASSNLQVRSGNTIYF
DNA: TGTGCCAGCAGTAACCTACAGGTTCGGTCTGGAAACACCATATATTTT

size: -
J: TRBJ2-1
V: TRBV27
D: TRBD1
CDR3: CASSPRGTVYNEQFF
DNA: TGTGCCAGCAGTCCACGTGGGACAGTTTACAATGAGCAGTTCTTC

size: -
J: TRBJ1-1
V: TRBV4-1
D: -
CDR3: CASSQDLTRSTEAFF
DNA: TGCGCCAGCAGCCAAGATTTAACTCGGAGCACTGAAGCTTTCTTT

size: -
J: TRBJ1-2
V: TRBV5-4
D: -
CDR3: CASSWGGGEGYTF
DNA: TGTGCCAGCAGCTGGGGAGGGGGAGAGGGCTACACCTTC

size: -
J: TRBJ2-6
V: TRBV6-5
D: TRBD2
CDR3: CASSYGGGSGANVLTF
DNA: TGTGCCAGCAGTTACGGCGGGGGTTCAGGGGCCAACGTCCTGACTTTC

size: -
J: TRBJ2-3
V: TRBV30
D: TRBD2
CDR3: CAWRPRTSGGTDTQYF
DNA: TGTGCCTGGAGGCCCCGGACTAGCGGGGGCACAGATACGCAGTATTTT